Below, 31 T cell receptor beta chains from the same sample are listed, as sequenced in a study of blood T cell repertoires in COVID-19. Here immunoSEQ multiplex PCR was the method, and the copy in TCRdb shows in-frame clones only, minus some. The sample holds approximately 200,000 clones, around 80% seen once. Sequencing was carried out using peripheral blood. The receptors stem from a woman of 80 years or more with COVID-19, enrolled during active disease.

The chain combines TRBV28 with TRBJ2-1; the D gene is possibly TRBD2 (6 bases). The V and J ends lost 6 bases and 0 bases respectively, with 15 bases between them. This CDR3 comprises 16 residues. Germline assignment: CDR1 MDHEN and CDR2 SYDVKM. The CDR3 loop reads CASRGSGASSYNEQFF. CDR3 sequence (DNA): TGTGCCAGCAGGGGTAGCGGAGCGAGCTCCTACAATGAGCAGTTCTTC.

This clone was recorded a few times. The rearrangement links TRBV7-2 to TRBJ1-5; possible D gene TRBD1, 5 bases. With 5 bases removed from V and 3 bases from J, the gap between germline ends came to 17 bases. Germline assignment: CDR1 SGHTA and CDR2 FQGNSA. This CDR3 has 16 amino acids. CDR3 amino acids: CASSPRSGALNQPQHF. Here the CDR3 DNA reads TGTGCCAGCAGCCCCCGTAGTGGGGCTCTCAATCAGCCCCAGCATTTT.

This clone was counted once. The V call is TRBV12-3 or TRBV12-4, the J call TRBJ1-4, with 9 bases lining up with TRBD1. The V gene end was trimmed by 3 bases and the J gene end by 9 bases; junction bases not matched to a gene: 2. The CDR3 has 13 residues. In nucleotides, the CDR3 is TGTGCCAGCAGTTTTTACAGGGGGCAAAAACTGTTTTTT. It codes for CASSFYRGQKLFF.

The chain combines TRBV7-6 with TRBJ2-3; no clear D. V gave up 1 base and J gave up 2 bases, with 13 bases separating them. This CDR3 has 16 residues. In germline, CDR1 is SGHVS, CDR2 FNYEAQ. The CDR3 bases are TGTGCCAGCAGCTTAGGTGGTCAGGCCTACACAGATACGCAGTATTTT. Its translation: CASSLGGQAYTDTQYF. The whole variable domain, remainder taken from reference TRBV7-6 and TRBJ2-3, is GAGVSQSPRYKVTKRGQDVALRCDPISGHVSLYWYRQALGQGPEFLTYFNYEAQQDKSGLPNDRFSAERPEGSISTLTIQRTEQRDSAMYRCASSLGGQAYTDTQYFGPGTRLTVL.

The chain joins TRBV10-3 to TRBJ1-5; no clear D gene. V lost 3 bases to trimming and J lost 0 bases, with 9 bases between them. The CDR3 sequence is 15 residues long. Germline assignment: CDR1 ENHRY and CDR2 SYGVKD. In DNA form, the CDR3 reads TGTGCCATCAGTGAAGCGGTCGATAGCAATCAGCCCCAGCATTTT. This translates into CAISEAVDSNQPQHF.

V is TRBV6-5 and J is TRBJ1-5, with D tentatively TRBD1 (6 bases). Germline V gene data show CDR1 as MNHEY and CDR2 as SVGAGI. The V end lost 6 bases, the J end lost 0 bases, and 12 bases lay between the germline ends. This CDR3 is 15 amino acids long. The CDR3 sequence: CASSLDRHSNQPQHF. DNA of the CDR3: TGTGCCAGCAGCTTAGACAGGCATAGCAATCAGCCCCAGCATTTT.

The chain combines TRBV10-3 with TRBJ2-5, with D perhaps TRBD1 (5 bases). Trimming took 8 bases from V and 5 from J, leaving 12 bases between them. The CDR3 totals 12 residues. The germline CDR1 and CDR2 sequences are ENHRY and SYGVKD. The CDR3 nucleotides are TGTGCCATCGGTCAGGGTGGGGAGACCCAGTACTTC. Protein: CAIGQGGETQYF.

The chain employs TRBV15 and TRBJ2-3; D is possibly TRBD2 (7 bases). V was clipped by 5 bases and J by 1 base, with 13 bases between them. The CDR3 has 15 amino acids. Germline CDR1 LNHNV, CDR2 YYDKDF (reference sequence). CDR3 bases: TGTGCCACCAGCGGGGGGGCTAAAGGCACAGATACGCAGTATTTT. Its protein product is CATSGGAKGTDTQYF.

The rearrangement uses TRBV28 and TRBJ2-2; D uncertain. Trimming took 10 bases from V and 1 from J, leaving 10 bases between them. CDR1 and CDR2 from the germline V gene are MDHEN and SYDVKM. The CDR3 is 13 amino acids. CDR3 region: CATSRLNTGELFF. CDR3 sequence (DNA): TGTGCCACTTCCCGGTTGAACACCGGGGAGCTGTTTTTT.

The chain recombines TRBV6-1 with TRBJ1-1; D is possibly TRBD1 (5 bases). V was shortened by 1 base and J by 6 bases, with 9 bases between the two germline ends. The CDR3 has 13 residues. Germline-derived CDR1 and CDR2 are MNHNS and SASEGT. The CDR3 sequence is CASSEVDSSEAFF. Written as DNA, the CDR3 is TGTGCCAGCAGTGAAGTAGACAGTTCTGAAGCTTTCTTT.

Only a few counts were recorded for this clone. The chain is built from TRBV27 and TRBJ2-7; D perhaps matches TRBD2 (5 bases). Germline loops: CDR1 MNHEY, CDR2 SMNVEV (reference sequence). V lost 7 bases, J lost 2 bases, and 15 bases lay in between. The CDR3 extends over 14 amino acids. CDR3 nucleotides: TGTGCCAGCAACCGGGGAGATCGGCCCTACGAGCAGTACTTC. It encodes CASNRGDRPYEQYF.

This chain connects TRBV19 to TRBJ2-2; 8 bases match TRBD1. Germline values: CDR1 LNHDA, CDR2 SQIVND (reference sequence). The CDR3 spans 15 residues. J gave up 7 bases and V 7 bases, and 11 bases lay outside the gene matches. The CDR3 reads CASKMQGAEGGELFF. For the CDR3, the DNA is TGTGCCAGTAAGATGCAGGGGGCCGAGGGCGGGGAGCTGTTTTTT.

This chain links TRBV2 with TRBJ2-7; TRBD2 is a possible D gene (5 bases). Trimming pared 4 bases from V and 6 bases from J, leaving 10 bases between. The germline V gene has CDR1 SNHLY and CDR2 FYNNEI. The CDR3 loop spans 12 amino acids. CDR3 nucleotide sequence: TGTGCCAGCAGTGGACTAACCCCCGAGCAGTACTTC. Protein product: CASSGLTPEQYF.

The chain joins TRBV24-1 to TRBJ2-3; 8 bases agree with TRBD2. Germline CDR1 reads KGHDR; CDR2 reads SFDVKD. V shed 6 bases, J shed 0 bases, and the junction held 1 base outside the gene matches. The CDR3 has 14 residues. The DNA for the CDR3 is TGTGCCACCAGTCCGGGGGGGAGCACAGATACGCAGTATTTT. Translated: CATSPGGSTDTQYF.

The chain couples TRBV29-1 to TRBJ2-5; 10 bases agree with TRBD1. J was trimmed by 2 bases and V by 6 bases; bases with no gene match: 9. In germline, CDR1 is SQVTM, CDR2 ANQGSEA. The CDR3 contains 15 residues. The DNA for the CDR3 is TGCAGCGTCGTCCCGGGACAGGGGACTCAAGAGACCCAGTACTTC. It codes for CSVVPGQGTQETQYF.

The chain is built from TRBV5-1 and TRBJ2-7; 7 bases are shared with TRBD1. The V segment lost 1 base and the J segment 7 bases; nucleotides outside the gene matches: 5. Germline V gene lookup returns CDR1 SGHRS and CDR2 YFSETQ. This CDR3 spans 13 amino acids. The CDR3 coding sequence is TGCGCCAGCAGCTTGACAGGGGTGGGAGAGCAGTACTTC. Its translation is CASSLTGVGEQYF.

This chain uses TRBV7-2 with TRBJ2-2; TRBD1 matches 7 bases. Germline loops: CDR1 SGHTA, CDR2 FQGNSA. J lost 7 bases, V lost 7 bases, and 12 bases had no gene match. This CDR3 contains 15 residues. CDR3 in amino acids: CASTPDRALGGELFF. The CDR3 DNA sequence: TGTGCCAGCACCCCAGACAGGGCCCTTGGCGGGGAGCTGTTTTTT.

The chain joins TRBV7-2 to TRBJ1-6, with D tentatively TRBD1 (6 bases). Trimming left V 4 bases short and J 10 bases short, with 20 bases between. This CDR3 has 16 amino acids. Looked up from germline, CDR1 is SGHTA and CDR2 is FQGNSA. The CDR3 is CASSSRPRGVGSPLHF. The CDR3 nucleotides read TGTGCCAGCAGCTCCCGACCCAGGGGAGTGGGGTCACCCCTCCACTTT. Together with reference TRBV7-2 and TRBJ1-6, the CDR3 gives the full variable domain: GAGVSQSPSNKVTEKGKDVELRCDPISGHTALYWYRQSLGQGLEFLIYFQGNSAPDKSGLPSDRFSAERTGGSVSTLTIQRTQQEDSAVYLCASSSRPRGVGSPLHFGNGTRLTVT.

This chain uses TRBV6-5 with TRBJ2-7; no clear D gene. The V gene's germline CDR1 is MNHEY and CDR2 SVGAGI. The CDR3 sequence is 11 residues long. V lost 6 bases to trimming and J lost 3 bases, with 6 bases between them. DNA for the CDR3: TGTGCCAGCAGGGCTTACTACGAGCAGTACTTC. It translates to CASRAYYEQYF.

The gene calls are TRBV24-1 and TRBJ2-3; maybe TRBD1 (6 bases). The CDR3 totals 14 residues. Germline V CDR1 and CDR2: KGHDR, SFDVKD. V lost 6 bases to trimming and J lost 2 bases, with 11 bases between them. CDR3 coding DNA: TGTGCCACCAGTTCCGGACAGCACACAGATACGCAGTATTTT. This encodes CATSSGQHTDTQYF.

This chain uses TRBV7-6 with TRBJ1-1; D remains unclear. V lost 8 bases to trimming and J lost 4 bases, with 14 bases between them. The CDR3 runs 13 residues. Germline CDR1 SGHVS, CDR2 FNYEAQ. The CDR3: CASRSYPGTEAFF. The CDR3 nucleotides read TGTGCCAGCCGATCCTACCCGGGCACTGAAGCTTTCTTT.

This clone was observed once. The chain employs TRBV5-5 and TRBJ2-7; D perhaps matches TRBD2 (5 bases). This CDR3 is 14 amino acids long. Per germline, CDR1 SGHKS and CDR2 YYEKEE (reference sequence). V lost 4 bases, J lost 6 bases, and 17 bases lay in between. CDR3 region: CASSPDFMNREQYF. CDR3 bases: TGTGCCAGCAGCCCGGACTTTATGAACCGCGAGCAGTACTTC.

V is TRBV6-4 and J is TRBJ1-3; TRBD1 matches at 7 bases. Looked up from germline, CDR1 is MRHNA and CDR2 is SNTAGT. The CDR3 is 14 amino acids. Losses at the gene ends were 6 bases for V and 3 bases for J; bases not matched to a gene: 5. The CDR3 nucleotides read TGTGCCAGCAGGACAGGGCATTTTGGAAACACCATATATTTT. It specifies CASRTGHFGNTIYF.

The chain joins TRBV7-6 to TRBJ2-7; a possible D gene is TRBD2 (7 bases). The V gene's germline CDR1 is SGHVS and CDR2 FNYEAQ. V lost 5 bases and J 3 bases, leaving 14 bases between the germline ends. CDR3 length equals 14 residues. The CDR3 loop reads CASSPLRGRYEQYF. In nucleotides, the CDR3 is TGTGCCAGCAGCCCCTTGCGGGGGCGCTACGAGCAGTACTTC.

This clone was found a few times. The V call is TRBV7-9, the J call TRBJ2-1, with D hard to call. The V end lost 5 bases, the J end lost 4 bases, and 12 bases lay between the germline ends. This CDR3 region has 14 residues. Germline loops: CDR1 SEHNR, CDR2 FQNEAQ (reference sequence). CDR3 DNA sequence: TGTGCCAGCAGCGGGCAGAACTTGTACAATGAGCAGTTCTTC. This codes for CASSGQNLYNEQFF.

This chain uses TRBV20-1 with TRBJ1-6, with D unresolved. The CDR3 length is 13 residues. Trimming stripped 5 bases from V and 9 bases from J, with 14 bases between. From germline, CDR1 is DFQATT and CDR2 SNEGSKA (reference sequence). CDR3 loop: CSAGGWKRSPLHF. In DNA, the CDR3 is TGCAGTGCTGGTGGCTGGAAGCGTTCACCCCTCCACTTT.

This chain joins TRBV2 and TRBJ1-5; 8 positions agree with TRBD1. Losses at the gene ends were 5 bases for V and 5 bases for J; bases not matched to a gene: 5. Germline V CDR1 and CDR2: SNHLY, FYNNEI. The CDR3 sequence is 14 residues long. CDR3 sequence: CASSSAGGYQPQHF. In DNA, the CDR3 is TGTGCCAGCAGTTCAGCAGGGGGCTATCAGCCCCAGCATTTT.

This clone was observed a few times. This chain joins TRBV29-1 and TRBJ2-5; 11 nucleotides line up with TRBD1. The CDR3 runs 17 residues. Germline V lookup: CDR1 SQVTM, CDR2 ANQGSEA. The V and J ends lost 5 bases and 7 bases, in that order; junction bases with no gene match: 18. CDR3 coding DNA: TGCAGCGTTCACCCCACCGGACAGGGGGCTAACACAGGGACCCAGTACTTC. Translation gives CSVHPTGQGANTGTQYF.

This rearrangement joins TRBV24-1 to TRBJ1-5; D ambiguous. Germline CDR1 is KGHDR and CDR2 is SFDVKD. There are 12 residues in the CDR3. V lost 10 bases to trimming and J lost 7 bases, with 13 bases between them. Here the CDR3 DNA reads TGTGCCACGGGAGAGACGGAACAGCCCCAGCATTTT. Translated: CATGETEQPQHF.

The chain employs TRBV7-2 and TRBJ1-3; D not resolved. V dropped 2 bases and J dropped 0 bases, with 11 bases sitting between them. The CDR3 consists of 16 residues. Germline loops: CDR1 SGHTA, CDR2 FQGNSA. DNA for the CDR3: TGTGCCAGCAGCTTAAGTGGCCCTTTCTCTGGAAACACCATATATTTT. This encodes CASSLSGPFSGNTIYF.

The chain combines TRBV7-9 with TRBJ2-7; 10 nucleotides align to TRBD2. Germline V gene data show CDR1 as SEHNR and CDR2 as FQNEAQ (reference sequence). Trimming took 2 bases from V and 1 from J; bases not matched to a gene: 2. The CDR3 contains 15 residues. CDR3 sequence (DNA): TGTGCCAGCAGCTTACTAGCGGGGGCATCCTACGAGCAGTACTTC. Protein: CASSLLAGASYEQYF.